Reported below is one T cell receptor beta chain. This record belongs to a study of cytomegalovirus exposure and HLA in healthy donors. The CDR3 is made up of 14 amino acids. Losses at the gene ends were 5 bases for V and 0 bases for J; bases not matched to a gene: 2. Per germline, CDR1 SEHNR and CDR2 FQNEAQ (reference sequence). Use of 60 Vbeta and 13 Jbeta primers characterized the PCR. TCRdb keeps only in-frame clones here, not all; method: immunoSEQ multiplex PCR. The listing contains some 39,000 clones. This chain joins TRBV7-9 and TRBJ2-7; 9 bases match TRBD1. The source material was PBMCs. This TCR derives from a woman aged 25-40 years in good health and CMV-seropositive. The DNA of the CDR3 is TGTGCCAGCAGCATGGGACAGGGCTCCTACGAGCAGTACTTC. Protein: CASSMGQGSYEQYF.